These T cell receptor beta chains were read from a single sample in a study of early T cells in non-severe SARS-CoV-2 infection. Each CDR3 protein is one row after TCRdb ran MiXCR on the 5' RACE reads. The sample includes some 30,000 distinct CDR3 sequences, roughly 4.5% of them seen just once. Sequences were obtained from whole blood. The source is an adult who was a healthcare worker with PCR-confirmed SARS-CoV-2 infection or an uninfected control (not recorded which). Both conserved end residues are part of each CDR3. The order of the fields is clone size, J gene, D gene, V gene, CDR3 DNA, CDR3 protein. The D gene is left open where the match is weak. Not all rows give a size; the values are once, few, many and, for expanded clones, a class.

>few|TRBJ2-2|NA|TRBV6-1
TGTGCCAGCAGTGATTTTACGCCCAGCGGGGAGCTGTTTTTT
CASSDFTPSGELFF
>NA|TRBJ2-2|NA|TRBV19
TGTGCCAGTAGTCGGGTTCTTGAGGACACCGGGGAGCTGTTTTTT
CASSRVLEDTGELFF
>NA|TRBJ2-4|NA|TRBV7-9
TGTGCCAGCAGCCGCCGCGGCACCCCTTTTTACTTC
CASSRRGTPFYF
>many|TRBJ2-3|TRBD2|TRBV7-2
TGTGCCAGCAGGGATCCGGGTAGCGGGGTCGCTACGCAGTATTTT
CASRDPGSGVATQYF
>few|TRBJ2-1|NA|TRBV12-3/TRBV12-4
TGTGCCAGCAGTTTAAACGTAAATGAGCAGTTCTTC
CASSLNVNEQFF
>many|TRBJ2-5|NA|TRBV19
TGTGCCAGTAGTAGGCAGCGGGAGACCCAGTACTTC
CASSRQRETQYF
>NA|TRBJ1-4|NA|TRBV11-2
TGTGCCAGCAGCTTAGAGCGCAATGAAAAACTGTTTTTT
CASSLERNEKLFF
>many|TRBJ2-1|TRBD1|TRBV7-9
TGTGCCAGCAGCTTAATGGGACAGTACAATGAGCAGTTCTTC
CASSLMGQYNEQFF
>many|TRBJ2-1|TRBD2|TRBV12-3/TRBV12-4
TGTGCCAGCACACCGGGACTAGCTCCCAATGAGCAGTTCTTC
CASTPGLAPNEQFF
>many|TRBJ1-2|NA|TRBV20-1
TGCAGTGCTAGAGATTCGGGCCGGTCCTATGGCTACACCTTC
CSARDSGRSYGYTF
>many|TRBJ1-2|NA|TRBV5-1
TGCGCCAGCAGTCCTACAGCTAACTATGGCTACACCTTC
CASSPTANYGYTF